The entry below describes one T cell receptor beta chain. What it binds is unknown. This sample stems from a study of T cell responses to AZD1222 COVID-19 vaccine. Overall study findings and caveats: The study sampled repertoires only after the peak T cell response.

Only in-frame clones appear in the TCRdb table, and some are missing; sequencing was by immunoSEQ multiplex PCR. The data hold around 91,000 clones, with just over 90% observed a single time. Germline V gene lookup returns CDR1 SGHRS and CDR2 YFSETQ. J gave up 6 bases and V 4 bases, and 2 bases lay outside the gene matches. CDR3 size: 15 residues. This rearrangement joins TRBV5-1 to TRBJ2-2; 14 bases match TRBD2. The receptor was isolated from an adult who received the AZD1222 COVID-19 vaccine. The sequences come from peripheral blood, collected 28 days after the second AZD1222 dose. The CDR3 spells CASSPGLAGAGELFF. CDR3 nucleotides: TGCGCCAGCAGCCCGGGACTAGCGGGAGCCGGGGAGCTGTTTTTT.